The rows below give T cell receptor beta chains drawn from one sample of a study of blood T cell repertoires in COVID-19. Using immunoSEQ multiplex PCR, the repertoire was profiled, and TCRdb retains in-frame clones only, with some absent. Of over 150,000 clones listed, about three quarters are singletons. The specimen sequenced was peripheral blood. These receptors all stem from a man older than 75 with acute or convalescent COVID-19. The conserved cysteine and the conserved F or W are not part of the CDR3 here. Each record gives: J gene, V gene, CDR3 protein.

J: TRBJ2-2; V: TRBV7-8; CDR3: ASSYLSGGGTGELF
J: TRBJ2-5; V: TRBV5-1; CDR3: ASSSGSEETQY
J: TRBJ2-3; V: TRBV3-1/TRBV3-2; CDR3: ASSPQQGSTDTQY
J: TRBJ2-3; V: TRBV5-4; CDR3: ASSIDREDTQY
J: TRBJ1-3; V: TRBV5-5; CDR3: ASSLGVSGNTIY
J: TRBJ1-4; V: TRBV24-1; CDR3: ATSIQDRKPEKLF
J: TRBJ2-2; V: TRBV5-4; CDR3: ASSLKGTGELF
J: TRBJ2-1; V: TRBV6-2/TRBV6-3; CDR3: ASSSNRGNEQF
J: TRBJ2-3; V: TRBV4-2; CDR3: ASSQEAGSTDTQY
J: TRBJ1-2; V: TRBV20-1; CDR3: SALTGSGYT
J: TRBJ2-1; V: TRBV19; CDR3: ASSFDRGSYNEQF
J: TRBJ2-5; V: TRBV12-3/TRBV12-4; CDR3: ASSFLAAQTQY
J: TRBJ2-3; V: TRBV5-8; CDR3: ASANDRGPNTQY
J: TRBJ2-1; V: TRBV3-1/TRBV3-2; CDR3: ASAGLAWDEQF
J: TRBJ1-2; V: TRBV6-6; CDR3: ASRMTGNGYT